The T cell receptor (beta chain) under discussion was sequenced for a study of OX40 agonist ivuxolimab in advanced cancers. J lost 2 bases, V lost 2 bases, and 13 bases had no gene match. The CDR3 extends over 18 amino acids. Germline lookup yields CDR1 MDHEN and CDR2 SYDVKM. Profiled with immunoSEQ multiplex PCR; TCRdb holds only in-frame clones, not every one. This sample has about 32,000 clones, with less than 90% found just once. The clonotype comes from an adult with an advanced solid tumor such as melanoma, head and neck, liver or kidney cancer. This chain joins TRBV28 and TRBJ2-5; 8 positions agree with TRBD1. Sequenced here: CD4+ or CD8+ T cells sorted from blood, sampled in a trial of the OX40 agonist ivuxolimab. The CDR3 nucleotides read TGTGCCAGCAGTTTAGTCCGGGACAGGAGATTATTACAAGAGACCCAGTACTTC. It translates to CASSLVRDRRLLQETQYF.